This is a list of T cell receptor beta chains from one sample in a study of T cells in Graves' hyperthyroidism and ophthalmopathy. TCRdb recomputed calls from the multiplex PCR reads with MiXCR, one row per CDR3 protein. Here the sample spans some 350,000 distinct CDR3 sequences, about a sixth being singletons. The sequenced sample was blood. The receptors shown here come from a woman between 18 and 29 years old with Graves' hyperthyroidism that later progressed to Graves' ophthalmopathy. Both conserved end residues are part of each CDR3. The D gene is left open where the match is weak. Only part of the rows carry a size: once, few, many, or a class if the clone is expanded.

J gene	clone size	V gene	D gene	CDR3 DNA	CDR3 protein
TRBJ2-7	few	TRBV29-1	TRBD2	TGCAGCGTTGAGAAGCGGGATCGGTACGAGCAGTACTTC	CSVEKRDRYEQYF
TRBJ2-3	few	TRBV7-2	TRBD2	TGTGCCAGCAGCTTTGTCGGGGGGATGACGACAGATACGCAGTATTTT	CASSFVGGMTTDTQYF
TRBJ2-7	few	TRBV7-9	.	TGTGCCAGCAGCTTAGCAGGAATCACCTACGAGCAGTACTTC	CASSLAGITYEQYF
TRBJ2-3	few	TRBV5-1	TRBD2	TGCGCCAGCAGCCCACTAGCGGGAGGTCTCTCAGATACGCAGTATTTT	CASSPLAGGLSDTQYF
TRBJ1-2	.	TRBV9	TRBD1	TGTGCCAGCAGCGGGACAGGCCTTAGGTATGGCTACACCTTC	CASSGTGLRYGYTF
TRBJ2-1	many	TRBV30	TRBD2	TGTGCCTGGTTGCTAGCGGGAGCATACAATGAGCAGTTCTTC	CAWLLAGAYNEQFF
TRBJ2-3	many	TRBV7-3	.	TGTGCCAGCAGCTTGGCAGGGTATATCACAGATACGCAGTATTTT	CASSLAGYITDTQYF
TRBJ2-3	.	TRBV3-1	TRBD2	TGTGCCAGCAGCCAATCCGGGACTAGCGGGACTAGCACAGATACGCAGTATTTT	CASSQSGTSGTSTDTQYF
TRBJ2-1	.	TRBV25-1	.	TGTGCCAGCAGTGATAGGACTGCAAGCTCCTACAATGAGCAGTTCTTC	CASSDRTASSYNEQFF
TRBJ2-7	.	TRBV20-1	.	TGCAGTGCTAGAGATCCAACTGGGGTCCCCGGGGAGCAGTACTTC	CSARDPTGVPGEQYF
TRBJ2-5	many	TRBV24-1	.	TGTGCCACCAGTGAAAATCTTGGGACCCAGTACTTC	CATSENLGTQYF
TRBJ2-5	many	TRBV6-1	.	TGTGCCAGCATGGGGGGGACAGAATACTCGGAGACCCAGTACTTC	CASMGGTEYSETQYF
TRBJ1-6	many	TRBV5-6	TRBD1	TGTGCCAGCAGCTTGTACAGGGGTACTTCCCTCCACTTT	CASSLYRGTSLHF
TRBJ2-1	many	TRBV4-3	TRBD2	TGCGCCAGCAGCCAAAGGTTGGCTAGCGGAAACAATGAGCAGTTCTTC	CASSQRLASGNNEQFF